These T cell receptor beta chains were read from a single sample in a study of Ad26.COV2.S vaccination and SARS-CoV-2 variants. Assay: immunoSEQ multiplex PCR; the TCRdb copy retains only in-frame clones and omits some. The sample has 500,000 or so clones; about 88% are singletons. This material consisted of peripheral blood, taken in a trial of Ad26.COV2.S vaccine versus placebo. The receptors stem from a person aged 18-65 years who received the Ad26.COV2.S COVID-19 vaccine or a placebo. The CDR3 runs from the conserved cysteine through the conserved F or W. The order of the fields is D gene, clone size, V gene, J gene, CDR3 protein, CDR3 DNA. The D gene is left open where the match is weak. Clone size, where shown, is once, few, many, or a class for clones that have expanded.

D gene: TRBD2; clone size: NA; V gene: TRBV3-1/TRBV3-2; J gene: TRBJ2-1; CDR3 protein: CASSLASGGNEQFF; CDR3 DNA: TGTGCCAGCAGCCTAGCGTCGGGGGGTAATGAGCAGTTCTTC
D gene: NA; clone size: NA; V gene: TRBV15; J gene: TRBJ1-3; CDR3 protein: CATSRDYGWSSGNTIYF; CDR3 DNA: TGTGCCACCAGCAGAGATTATGGGTGGAGCTCTGGAAACACCATATATTTT
D gene: NA; clone size: NA; V gene: TRBV19; J gene: TRBJ2-7; CDR3 protein: CASSINPGDLYEQYF; CDR3 DNA: TGTGCCAGTAGCATCAACCCAGGGGATCTCTACGAGCAGTACTTC
D gene: NA; clone size: NA; V gene: TRBV2; J gene: TRBJ2-4; CDR3 protein: CASSPALGTTKSIAKNIQYF; CDR3 DNA: TGTGCCAGCAGTCCAGCCCTAGGGACGACTAAAAGCATAGCCAAAAACATTCAGTACTTC
D gene: TRBD2; clone size: NA; V gene: TRBV27; J gene: TRBJ2-3; CDR3 protein: CASSYLGLATDTQYF; CDR3 DNA: TGTGCCAGCAGTTACCTCGGACTAGCGACAGATACGCAGTATTTT
D gene: NA; clone size: NA; V gene: TRBV7-9; J gene: TRBJ2-7; CDR3 protein: CASSFRDTSYEQYF; CDR3 DNA: TGTGCCAGCAGCTTCCGGGACACCTCCTACGAGCAGTACTTC
D gene: NA; clone size: few; V gene: TRBV6-2/TRBV6-3; J gene: TRBJ2-7; CDR3 protein: CASSYSIRQRDYEQYF; CDR3 DNA: TGTGCCAGCAGTTACTCGATCCGACAGCGAGACTACGAGCAGTACTTC
D gene: TRBD2; clone size: NA; V gene: TRBV19; J gene: TRBJ2-1; CDR3 protein: CASSIDIGRGLNEQFF; CDR3 DNA: TGTGCCAGTAGTATAGATATCGGGAGGGGGTTAAATGAGCAGTTCTTC
D gene: TRBD1; clone size: NA; V gene: TRBV19; J gene: TRBJ1-5; CDR3 protein: CASSAGTGPGHF; CDR3 DNA: TGTGCCAGTAGCGCGGGGACAGGCCCCGGGCATTTT
D gene: NA; clone size: NA; V gene: TRBV6-6; J gene: TRBJ1-1; CDR3 protein: CASTVGLGVVTEAFF; CDR3 DNA: TGTGCCAGCACCGTCGGACTGGGGGTAGTCACTGAAGCTTTCTTT
D gene: NA; clone size: NA; V gene: TRBV2; J gene: TRBJ1-2; CDR3 protein: CATMEGDYGYTF; CDR3 DNA: TGTGCCACCATGGAGGGGGACTATGGCTACACCTTC
D gene: NA; clone size: NA; V gene: TRBV4-3; J gene: TRBJ1-5; CDR3 protein: CASSVDRSNQPQHF; CDR3 DNA: TGCGCCAGCAGCGTGGACCGGAGCAATCAGCCCCAGCATTTT
D gene: TRBD2; clone size: NA; V gene: TRBV18; J gene: TRBJ2-5; CDR3 protein: CASSWASGQETQYF; CDR3 DNA: TGTGCCAGCTCATGGGCTAGCGGGCAAGAGACCCAGTACTTC
D gene: TRBD1; clone size: NA; V gene: TRBV2; J gene: TRBJ1-2; CDR3 protein: CASGGQGVDGYTF; CDR3 DNA: TGTGCCAGCGGGGGACAGGGGGTCGATGGCTACACCTTC
D gene: NA; clone size: NA; V gene: TRBV2; J gene: TRBJ2-3; CDR3 protein: CASSQGGTDTQYF; CDR3 DNA: TGTGCCAGCAGCCAGGGCGGCACAGATACGCAGTATTTT
D gene: NA; clone size: NA; V gene: TRBV28; J gene: TRBJ1-1; CDR3 protein: CASSFRGTEAFF; CDR3 DNA: TGTGCCAGCAGTTTCAGAGGGACTGAAGCTTTCTTT
D gene: TRBD2; clone size: NA; V gene: TRBV27; J gene: TRBJ2-1; CDR3 protein: CASSLSGGAGANEQFF; CDR3 DNA: TGTGCCAGCAGTTTATCAGGTGGAGCGGGAGCCAATGAGCAGTTCTTC
D gene: TRBD2; clone size: once; V gene: TRBV5-1; J gene: TRBJ2-7; CDR3 protein: CASSLGTSGGLTYEQYF; CDR3 DNA: TGCGCCAGCAGCTTAGGGACTAGCGGGGGGCTTACCTACGAGCAGTACTTC
D gene: TRBD1; clone size: NA; V gene: TRBV7-9; J gene: TRBJ2-1; CDR3 protein: CASSTYRGPNSYNEQFF; CDR3 DNA: TGTGCCAGCAGCACCTACAGGGGACCAAACTCCTACAATGAGCAGTTCTTC
D gene: TRBD2; clone size: NA; V gene: TRBV7-9; J gene: TRBJ2-1; CDR3 protein: CASSLILSGGDEQFF; CDR3 DNA: TGTGCCAGCAGCTTAATTCTTAGCGGGGGGGATGAGCAGTTCTTC
D gene: NA; clone size: NA; V gene: TRBV25-1; J gene: TRBJ2-5; CDR3 protein: CASSAGYEEQETQYF; CDR3 DNA: TGTGCCAGCAGTGCTGGGTATGAAGAGCAAGAGACCCAGTACTTC
D gene: TRBD1; clone size: NA; V gene: TRBV6-1; J gene: TRBJ2-4; CDR3 protein: CASSDRDRGDKNIQYF; CDR3 DNA: TGTGCCAGCAGTGACCGGGACAGGGGGGACAAAAACATTCAGTACTTC
D gene: NA; clone size: NA; V gene: TRBV1; J gene: TRBJ2-5; CDR3 protein: CTSSQDPLRTSVEETQYF; CDR3 DNA: TGCACCAGCAGCCAAGACCCCCTACGGACATCGGTGGAAGAGACCCAGTACTTC
D gene: NA; clone size: NA; V gene: TRBV28; J gene: TRBJ1-4; CDR3 protein: CASSLVRGAREKLFF; CDR3 DNA: TGTGCCAGCAGTTTAGTTAGAGGGGCGCGCGAAAAACTGTTTTTT
D gene: NA; clone size: NA; V gene: TRBV29-1; J gene: TRBJ1-1; CDR3 protein: CSVCSAVNTEAFF; CDR3 DNA: TGCAGCGTTTGTTCGGCCGTGAACACTGAAGCTTTCTTT
D gene: NA; clone size: NA; V gene: TRBV4-2; J gene: TRBJ1-3; CDR3 protein: CASGTGPSSGNTIYF; CDR3 DNA: TGTGCCAGCGGTACAGGTCCCAGCTCTGGAAACACCATATATTTT
D gene: NA; clone size: NA; V gene: TRBV6-5; J gene: TRBJ2-5; CDR3 protein: CASSSRGGETQYF; CDR3 DNA: TGTGCCAGCAGTAGCAGGGGCGGGGAGACCCAGTACTTC
D gene: TRBD2; clone size: NA; V gene: TRBV9; J gene: TRBJ2-1; CDR3 protein: CASSVPGLAGYNEQFF; CDR3 DNA: TGTGCCAGCAGCGTACCGGGACTAGCGGGATACAATGAGCAGTTCTTC
D gene: NA; clone size: NA; V gene: TRBV5-1; J gene: TRBJ1-5; CDR3 protein: CASSLGINQPQHF; CDR3 DNA: TGCGCCAGCAGCTTGGGAATCAATCAGCCCCAGCATTTT
D gene: NA; clone size: NA; V gene: TRBV24-1; J gene: TRBJ1-2; CDR3 protein: CATSDRDNSNYGYTF; CDR3 DNA: TGTGCCACCAGTGATCGAGATAACTCTAACTATGGCTACACCTTC
D gene: TRBD1; clone size: NA; V gene: TRBV6-5; J gene: TRBJ1-3; CDR3 protein: CASSSGGTAGNTIYF; CDR3 DNA: TGTGCCAGCAGCTCCGGGGGGACAGCTGGAAACACCATATATTTT
D gene: NA; clone size: NA; V gene: TRBV6-5; J gene: TRBJ2-3; CDR3 protein: CASSYILGADTQYF; CDR3 DNA: TGTGCCAGCAGTTACATCCTTGGAGCAGATACGCAGTATTTT
D gene: NA; clone size: NA; V gene: TRBV5-6; J gene: TRBJ1-2; CDR3 protein: CASSLQPGTLYGYTF; CDR3 DNA: TGTGCCAGCAGCTTGCAGCCGGGGACGCTCTATGGCTACACCTTC
D gene: TRBD1; clone size: NA; V gene: TRBV5-1; J gene: TRBJ1-4; CDR3 protein: CASSLQGANEKLFF; CDR3 DNA: TGCGCCAGCAGCTTGCAGGGGGCCAATGAAAAACTGTTTTTT
D gene: NA; clone size: NA; V gene: TRBV7-2; J gene: TRBJ1-6; CDR3 protein: CASSLTGSYNSPLHF; CDR3 DNA: TGTGCCAGCAGCCTGACCGGGTCCTATAATTCACCCCTCCACTTT
D gene: TRBD2; clone size: NA; V gene: TRBV15; J gene: TRBJ2-1; CDR3 protein: CATSRERAGSNEQFF; CDR3 DNA: TGTGCCACCAGCAGAGAAAGAGCGGGGTCCAATGAGCAGTTCTTC
D gene: TRBD1; clone size: NA; V gene: TRBV6-2/TRBV6-3; J gene: TRBJ1-1; CDR3 protein: CASSYSDRRLWNTEAFF; CDR3 DNA: TGTGCCAGCAGTTACTCGGACAGGCGATTGTGGAACACTGAAGCTTTCTTT
D gene: NA; clone size: NA; V gene: TRBV5-4; J gene: TRBJ1-1; CDR3 protein: CASSLAGGLNTEAFF; CDR3 DNA: TGTGCCAGCAGCTTGGCCGGAGGATTGAACACTGAAGCTTTCTTT
D gene: TRBD1; clone size: NA; V gene: TRBV13; J gene: TRBJ1-4; CDR3 protein: CASSIRQGEKLFF; CDR3 DNA: TGTGCCAGCAGCATCCGACAGGGTGAAAAACTGTTTTTT
D gene: NA; clone size: NA; V gene: TRBV28; J gene: TRBJ1-2; CDR3 protein: CASSFGGPRGYTF; CDR3 DNA: TGTGCCAGCAGTTTTGGGGGCCCCCGCGGCTACACCTTC
D gene: NA; clone size: NA; V gene: TRBV19; J gene: TRBJ1-2; CDR3 protein: CASSTTTGYSYTF; CDR3 DNA: TGTGCCAGTAGTACAACCACCGGGTATAGCTACACCTTC
D gene: NA; clone size: NA; V gene: TRBV4-3; J gene: TRBJ1-5; CDR3 protein: CASSQVYYSNQPQHF; CDR3 DNA: TGCGCCAGCAGCCAAGTCTATTATAGCAATCAGCCCCAGCATTTT
D gene: TRBD2; clone size: NA; V gene: TRBV6-2/TRBV6-3; J gene: TRBJ2-3; CDR3 protein: CASSPPVWGEGTDTQYF; CDR3 DNA: TGTGCCAGCAGTCCCCCCGTATGGGGGGAGGGGACAGATACGCAGTATTTT
D gene: NA; clone size: NA; V gene: TRBV6-2/TRBV6-3; J gene: TRBJ1-2; CDR3 protein: CASSYPVGAPAYGYTF; CDR3 DNA: TGTGCCAGCAGTTACCCCGTGGGGGCCCCGGCCTATGGCTACACCTTC
D gene: NA; clone size: NA; V gene: TRBV15; J gene: TRBJ2-2; CDR3 protein: CATSTIYPGELFF; CDR3 DNA: TGTGCCACCAGCACCATCTATCCCGGGGAGCTGTTTTTT
D gene: NA; clone size: few; V gene: TRBV2; J gene: TRBJ2-2; CDR3 protein: CASKIGGMTGELFF; CDR3 DNA: TGTGCCAGCAAAATCGGGGGAATGACAGGGGAGCTGTTTTTT
D gene: TRBD1; clone size: NA; V gene: TRBV7-2; J gene: TRBJ2-7; CDR3 protein: CASSLTGVVYEQYF; CDR3 DNA: TGTGCCAGCAGCTTAACAGGGGTTGTCTACGAGCAGTACTTC
D gene: NA; clone size: NA; V gene: TRBV7-8; J gene: TRBJ1-5; CDR3 protein: CASSLRLVGSGIFYQPQHF; CDR3 DNA: TGTGCCAGCAGCTTACGCTTGGTTGGGTCAGGGATTTTTTATCAGCCCCAGCATTTT
D gene: NA; clone size: NA; V gene: TRBV5-6; J gene: TRBJ1-5; CDR3 protein: CASSLAASSNQPQHF; CDR3 DNA: TGTGCCAGCAGCTTGGCGGCCAGTAGCAATCAGCCCCAGCATTTT
D gene: NA; clone size: NA; V gene: TRBV5-1; J gene: TRBJ2-2; CDR3 protein: CASSTTNTGELFF; CDR3 DNA: TGCGCCAGCAGCACCACGAACACCGGGGAGCTGTTTTTT
D gene: NA; clone size: once; V gene: TRBV7-8; J gene: TRBJ2-1; CDR3 protein: CASSFRDEQFF; CDR3 DNA: TGTGCCAGCAGCTTCCGCGATGAGCAGTTCTTC